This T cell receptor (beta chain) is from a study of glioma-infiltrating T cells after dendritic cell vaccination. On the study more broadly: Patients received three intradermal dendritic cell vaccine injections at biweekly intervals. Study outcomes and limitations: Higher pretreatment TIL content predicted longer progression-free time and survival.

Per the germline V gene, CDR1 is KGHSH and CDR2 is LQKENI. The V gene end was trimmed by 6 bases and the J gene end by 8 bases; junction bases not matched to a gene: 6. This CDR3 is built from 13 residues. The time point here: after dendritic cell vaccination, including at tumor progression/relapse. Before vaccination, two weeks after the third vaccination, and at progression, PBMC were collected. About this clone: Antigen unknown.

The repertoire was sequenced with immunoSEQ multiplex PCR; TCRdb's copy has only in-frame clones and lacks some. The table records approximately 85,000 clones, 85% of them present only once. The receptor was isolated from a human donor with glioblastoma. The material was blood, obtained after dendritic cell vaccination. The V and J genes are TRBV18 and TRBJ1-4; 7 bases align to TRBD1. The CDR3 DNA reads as TGTGCCAGCTCGGCCCAGGGGGGCGAAAAACTGTTTTTT. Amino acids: CASSAQGGEKLFF.